Presented here are 4 T cell receptor beta chains from one specimen sequenced in a study of T-cell reconstitution after alpha-beta-depleted transplantation in children. Preparation of the TCRbeta library involved a method that used unique molecular identifiers. TCRdb re-derived calls from the PCR reads in MiXCR, one entry per CDR3 protein. Of 800,000 to 1,000,000 distinct CDR3 sequences in the sample, less than 30% were seen once. The material was PBMCs, mostly from graft donor cells, obtained 360 days after TCRalphabeta/CD19-depleted stem cell transplant. The receptors shown here come from a boy in the first two years of life who had a stem cell transplant for SCID, so the T cells may come from the graft donor.

The rearrangement links TRBV20-1 to TRBJ2-3; D is uncertain. CDR3 length: 16 residues. Trimming pared 0 bases from V and 0 bases from J, leaving 13 bases between. Germline values: CDR1 DFQATT, CDR2 SNEGSKA (reference sequence). DNA for the CDR3: TGCAGTGCTAGAGATAAGAAGCAGCCAAGCACAGATACGCAGTATTTT. Translating it yields CSARDKKQPSTDTQYF.

The sample holds many counts of this clonotype. J is TRBJ2-1 and V is TRBV29-1; TRBD1 might be the D (5 bases). V gave up 6 bases and J gave up 4 bases, with 13 bases separating them. The CDR3 covers 13 residues. Germline lookup yields CDR1 SQVTM and CDR2 ANQGSEA. The DNA of the CDR3 is TGCAGCGTCACGAGGCAGGGTTACAATGAGCAGTTCTTC. Protein: CSVTRQGYNEQFF.

The table lists this clonotype with a few counts. DNA of the CDR3: TGCGCCAGCAGCTTTGGGGTGAACTACGAGCAGTACTTC. This translates into CASSFGVNYEQYF. The rearrangement uses TRBV5-1 and TRBJ2-7, with no clear D. Trimming cost V 2 bases and J 3 bases, with 9 bases left between them. The CDR3 is 13 amino acids. Germline CDR1 SGHRS, CDR2 YFSETQ.

This clonotype was observed many times. The genes are TRBV7-8 and TRBJ2-2; D is unclear. CDR1 is SGHVS and CDR2 is FQNEAQ in the germline V gene. The CDR3 consists of 15 residues. Trimming removed 5 bases at V and 6 bases at J, with 16 bases between. The CDR3 sequence is CASSLQEPAAGELFF. CDR3 nucleotide sequence: TGTGCCAGCAGCCTTCAGGAACCTGCAGCCGGGGAGCTGTTTTTT.